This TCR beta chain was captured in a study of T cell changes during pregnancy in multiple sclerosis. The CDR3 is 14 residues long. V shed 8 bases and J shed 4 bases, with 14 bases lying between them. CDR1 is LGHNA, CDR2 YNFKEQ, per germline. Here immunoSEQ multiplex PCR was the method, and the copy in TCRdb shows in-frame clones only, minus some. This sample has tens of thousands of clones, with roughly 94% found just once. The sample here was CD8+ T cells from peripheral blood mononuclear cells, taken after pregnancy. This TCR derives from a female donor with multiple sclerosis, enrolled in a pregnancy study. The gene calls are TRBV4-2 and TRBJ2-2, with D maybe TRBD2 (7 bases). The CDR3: CASLEGGGTGELFF. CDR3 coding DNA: TGTGCCAGCTTAGAGGGAGGGGGCACCGGGGAGCTGTTTTTT.